These 13 T cell receptor beta chains were all obtained from the same sample, sequenced in a study of OX40 agonist ivuxolimab in advanced cancers. The table came from immunoSEQ multiplex PCR; TCRdb's copy has only in-frame clones and leaves some out. The sample contains around 64,000 clones, roughly nine tenths of which appear only once. The sample was CD4+ or CD8+ T cells sorted from blood, taken in a trial of the OX40 agonist ivuxolimab. These receptors were taken from an adult with an advanced solid tumor such as melanoma, head and neck, liver or kidney cancer.

The rearrangement uses TRBV5-4 and TRBJ2-3; D unresolved. Trimming cost V 1 base and J 3 bases, with 3 bases left between them. CDR1 and CDR2 from the germline V gene are SGHNT and YYREEE (reference sequence). The CDR3 is 12 amino acids. CDR3 protein: CASSLRTDTQYF. CDR3 DNA: TGTGCCAGCAGCTTGAGAACAGATACGCAGTATTTT.

A single count supports this clone. The V call is TRBV27, the J call TRBJ1-1, with TRBD1 as a possible D gene (5 bases). Germline V gene sequence: CDR1 MNHEY, CDR2 SMNVEV (reference sequence). V shed 4 bases and J shed 4 bases, with 19 bases lying between them. The length of the CDR3 is 16 residues. The chain's CDR3 is CASSSGWGIEGTEAFF. The CDR3 DNA follows: TGTGCCAGCAGTTCTGGTTGGGGCATTGAGGGCACTGAAGCTTTCTTT.

The chain recombines TRBV13 with TRBJ1-6; D perhaps matches TRBD1 (6 bases). The V gene lost 3 bases and the J gene lost 7 bases, with 10 bases spanning the gap. This CDR3 is 14 amino acids long. Germline-derived CDR1 and CDR2 are PRHDT and FYEKMQ (reference sequence). CDR3 residues: CASSFSTGNSPLHF. CDR3 nucleotide sequence: TGTGCCAGCAGCTTTTCTACAGGGAATTCACCCCTCCACTTT.

The sample holds one count of this clone. The V call is TRBV27, the J call TRBJ2-7; the D is unclear. The ends were cut back, 2 bases at V and 3 bases at J, with 11 bases in the middle. Germline CDR1 and CDR2: MNHEY and SMNVEV (reference sequence). This CDR3 is 14 amino acids long. In nucleotides, the CDR3 is TGTGCCAGCAGTTTAGATCCTGAAAACTACGAGCAGTACTTC. Its protein product is CASSLDPENYEQYF.

The J gene is TRBJ2-7, the V gene TRBV19; D might be TRBD2 (5 bases). This CDR3 has 13 residues. Germline lookup yields CDR1 LNHDA and CDR2 SQIVND (reference sequence). V lost 5 bases, J lost 3 bases, and 11 bases lay in between. DNA of the CDR3: TGTGCCAGTAGTGCTGGACTGAACTACGAGCAGTACTTC. Encoded protein: CASSAGLNYEQYF.

The J gene is TRBJ1-1, the V gene TRBV5-1, with D hard to call. Between the trimmed V and J ends, which lost 6 bases and 6 bases, there was a span of 12 bases. This CDR3 is 12 amino acids long. Germline V gene sequence: CDR1 SGHRS, CDR2 YFSETQ. As DNA, the CDR3 is TGCGCCAGCATGAGTGGAAGGGCTGAAGCTTTCTTT. Its protein product is CASMSGRAEAFF.

The chain links TRBV6-5 to TRBJ2-1; 9 bases agree with TRBD2. The CDR3 has 16 amino acids. Trimming at V came to 2 bases and at J to 4 bases, leaving 6 bases not matched to a gene. Germline assignment: CDR1 MNHEY and CDR2 SVGAGI. In DNA form, the CDR3 reads TGTGCCAGCAGTTACAGGCGGGAGGGCCTTTACAATGAGCAGTTCTTC. Amino acid sequence: CASSYRREGLYNEQFF.

This rearrangement joins TRBV5-1 to TRBJ2-1; the match to TRBD2 covers 9 bases. With 3 bases clipped from V and 7 bases from J, the junction kept 5 bases outside the gene matches. CDR3 length: 14 amino acids. Germline V CDR1 and CDR2: SGHRS, YFSETQ. The CDR3 reads CASSWAGGTNEQFF. CDR3 DNA: TGCGCCAGCAGCTGGGCGGGAGGGACGAATGAGCAGTTCTTC. Based on the CDR3 plus reference TRBV5-1 and TRBJ2-1, the full variable domain is KAGVTQTPRYLIKTRGQQVTLSCSPISGHRSVSWYQQTPGQGLQFLFEYFSETQRNKGNFPGRFSGRQFSNSRSEMNVSTLELGDSALYLCASSWAGGTNEQFFGPGTRLTVL.

Notes on this clone: Possible read error: a much larger clone is one base away. This chain connects TRBV30 to TRBJ2-7; no clear D gene. The V end was cut by 3 bases, the J end by 3 bases, with 9 bases between. Germline CDR1 and CDR2: GTSNPN and SVGIG (reference sequence). This CDR3 has 12 residues. The CDR3 reads CAWRQTDYEQYF. The CDR3 DNA reads as TGTGCCTGGAGGCAGACCGACTACGAGCAGTACTTC. Full variable domain (outside the CDR3, taken from reference TRBV30 and TRBJ2-7): SQTIHQWPATLVQPVGSPLSLECTVEGTSNPNLYWYRQAAGRGLQLLFYSVGIGQISSEVPQNLSASRPQDRQFILSSKKLLLSDSGFYLCAWRQTDYEQYFGPGTRLTVT.

This rearrangement joins TRBV15 to TRBJ2-2, with D perhaps TRBD2 (6 bases). Germline V gene data show CDR1 as LNHNV and CDR2 as YYDKDF (reference sequence). Trimming stripped 0 bases from V and 0 bases from J, with 8 bases between. The CDR3 sequence is 16 residues long. CDR3 amino acids: CATSRDSGANTGELFF. For the CDR3, the DNA is TGTGCCACCAGCAGAGATAGCGGAGCGAACACCGGGGAGCTGTTTTTT. Full variable domain (outside the CDR3, taken from reference TRBV15 and TRBJ2-2): DAMVIQNPRYQVTQFGKPVTLSCSQTLNHNVMYWYQQKSSQAPKLLFHYYDKDFNNEADTPDNFQSRRPNTSFCFLDIRSPGLGDTAMYLCATSRDSGANTGELFFGEGSRLTVL.

This sequence joins TRBV27 and TRBJ2-2; D not certain. The CDR3 has 18 residues. Deletions cut 2 bases from V and 2 bases from J, with 18 bases between. Per the germline V gene, CDR1 is MNHEY and CDR2 is SMNVEV (reference sequence). The chain's CDR3 is CASSLDVGYELNTGELFF. The CDR3 DNA is TGTGCCAGCAGTTTAGATGTGGGGTATGAACTCAACACCGGGGAGCTGTTTTTT.

J is TRBJ2-7 and V is TRBV19, with D perhaps matching TRBD1 (6 bases). Germline-derived CDR1 and CDR2 are LNHDA and SQIVND (reference sequence). Trimming shortened V by 6 bases and J by 7 bases, and 22 bases separated the two germline ends. The CDR3 totals 15 residues. The CDR3 DNA reads TGTGCCAGTAGCCTTTGGACAGACCCCATTGGGGAGCAGTACTTC. Residues: CASSLWTDPIGEQYF.

This clone was detected once. The chain recombines TRBV27 with TRBJ2-2; D call uncertain. Germline V lookup: CDR1 MNHEY, CDR2 SMNVEV (reference sequence). Trimming removed 7 bases from V and 1 base from J, with 4 bases in between. The CDR3 sequence is 12 residues long. As DNA, the CDR3 is TGTGCCAGCATGAAGAACACCGGGGAGCTGTTTTTT. This sequence encodes CASMKNTGELFF.